The rows below give T cell receptor beta chains drawn from one sample of a study of shared clonotypes between healthy human individuals. Sequenced by immunoSEQ multiplex PCR; TCRdb stores in-frame clones only, minus some. In the table there are fewer than 1.4 million clones, around 82% of which are singletons. The sequenced sample was memory CD4+ T cells from PBMCs. The receptors come from a man younger than 35 in good health. Some clones in this sample may be carry-over from other donors' samples. The CDR3 runs from the conserved cysteine through the conserved F or W. The order of the fields is clone size, V gene, D gene, CDR3 protein. The D gene is left open where the match is weak. Where a row states a size, it is once, few, many or the class of an expanded clone; other rows omit it.

clone size: NA
V gene: TRBV15
D gene: TRBD1
CDR3 protein: CATSRDIQGIQGGYTF

clone size: NA
V gene: TRBV9
D gene: NA
CDR3 protein: CASSARDGYEQYF

clone size: NA
V gene: TRBV13
D gene: NA
CDR3 protein: CASSRKRGGEQYF

clone size: NA
V gene: TRBV18
D gene: NA
CDR3 protein: CASSPGTDYGYTF

clone size: NA
V gene: TRBV5-6
D gene: NA
CDR3 protein: CASSRTDGAETQYF

clone size: NA
V gene: TRBV28
D gene: TRBD1
CDR3 protein: CASSFPTGETEAFF

clone size: NA
V gene: TRBV5-1
D gene: NA
CDR3 protein: CASSLEVNQPQHF

clone size: NA
V gene: TRBV5-1
D gene: NA
CDR3 protein: CASSLQENTGELFF

clone size: NA
V gene: TRBV9
D gene: NA
CDR3 protein: CASSVAPGLQYEQYF

clone size: NA
V gene: TRBV15
D gene: TRBD1
CDR3 protein: CATSRVGQIATGASNQPQHF

clone size: NA
V gene: TRBV15
D gene: NA
CDR3 protein: CATSRDGRDIYLLNTEAFF

clone size: few
V gene: TRBV14
D gene: NA
CDR3 protein: CASSQDRQGSKAFF

clone size: NA
V gene: TRBV18
D gene: TRBD1
CDR3 protein: CASSPNQGATGNTIYF

clone size: NA
V gene: TRBV6-1
D gene: NA
CDR3 protein: CASSEGDLDTQYF

clone size: NA
V gene: TRBV10-3
D gene: NA
CDR3 protein: CAISQGSGYTF

clone size: NA
V gene: TRBV6-1
D gene: TRBD1
CDR3 protein: CASSEGGAGGPLPHF

clone size: NA
V gene: TRBV2
D gene: NA
CDR3 protein: CASSGSGLGTDTQYF

clone size: NA
V gene: TRBV29-1
D gene: NA
CDR3 protein: CSGLRDTQYF

clone size: NA
V gene: TRBV2
D gene: TRBD1
CDR3 protein: CASRGRGTGFYEQYF

clone size: NA
V gene: TRBV27
D gene: TRBD1
CDR3 protein: CASSSPGDSRREKLFF

clone size: few
V gene: TRBV5-4
D gene: TRBD2
CDR3 protein: CASSHVQRENEQYF

clone size: NA
V gene: TRBV6-5
D gene: NA
CDR3 protein: CASSYNRNNEQFF

clone size: once
V gene: TRBV25-1
D gene: TRBD2
CDR3 protein: CASSAGGGETQYF

clone size: NA
V gene: TRBV2
D gene: NA
CDR3 protein: CASGRQERNEQYF

clone size: once
V gene: TRBV28
D gene: NA
CDR3 protein: CASSLPRSNYGYTF

clone size: NA
V gene: TRBV11-3
D gene: TRBD1
CDR3 protein: CASSPWTGQEQYF

clone size: many
V gene: TRBV30
D gene: NA
CDR3 protein: CAWSVPGVFYEQYF

clone size: NA
V gene: TRBV7-3
D gene: NA
CDR3 protein: CASSLQAHDTGELFF

clone size: NA
V gene: TRBV5-4
D gene: NA
CDR3 protein: CASTPKGRGVYNEQFF

clone size: NA
V gene: TRBV27
D gene: TRBD2
CDR3 protein: CASSLEAGRFDIQYF

clone size: NA
V gene: TRBV6-5
D gene: NA
CDR3 protein: CASTSPGAGEQYF

clone size: NA
V gene: TRBV5-1
D gene: NA
CDR3 protein: CASGGEETQYF

clone size: NA
V gene: TRBV6-4
D gene: NA
CDR3 protein: CASSDSQGRDGYTF

clone size: NA
V gene: TRBV5-1
D gene: TRBD2
CDR3 protein: CASSLEGLAIYNEQFF

clone size: NA
V gene: TRBV30
D gene: TRBD1
CDR3 protein: CAWSTGQSNQPQHF

clone size: NA
V gene: TRBV14
D gene: NA
CDR3 protein: CASSFGNQPQHF

clone size: once
V gene: TRBV21-1
D gene: NA
CDR3 protein: CASSKQDRVGSNQPQHF

clone size: NA
V gene: TRBV2
D gene: NA
CDR3 protein: CASSIPGPWETQYF

clone size: NA
V gene: TRBV30
D gene: TRBD1
CDR3 protein: CAWSAQGGEAFF

clone size: NA
V gene: TRBV11-2
D gene: TRBD1
CDR3 protein: CASSRRGQGIGEQYF

clone size: NA
V gene: TRBV27
D gene: NA
CDR3 protein: CASSPTLRGAKNIQYF

clone size: NA
V gene: TRBV4-2
D gene: NA
CDR3 protein: CASSQAESWGELFF

clone size: NA
V gene: TRBV28
D gene: NA
CDR3 protein: CASSWENYGYTF

clone size: few
V gene: TRBV5-5
D gene: TRBD2
CDR3 protein: CASRVTSGSPNEQFF

clone size: NA
V gene: TRBV5-5
D gene: NA
CDR3 protein: CASSLVFAGFSNQPQHF

clone size: NA
V gene: TRBV18
D gene: NA
CDR3 protein: CASSPRFVTGGSVGELFF

clone size: NA
V gene: TRBV7-6
D gene: NA
CDR3 protein: CASSFRPGKLFF

clone size: NA
V gene: TRBV5-1
D gene: NA
CDR3 protein: CASSSTTGTYEQYF

clone size: NA
V gene: TRBV6-1
D gene: NA
CDR3 protein: CASSDRPRSTDTQYF

clone size: NA
V gene: TRBV5-1
D gene: NA
CDR3 protein: CASSQDSMYGYTF